The 17 T cell receptor beta chains reported below all come from one sample, sequenced in a study of T cell responses to AZD1222 COVID-19 vaccine. Repertoires were generated with immunoSEQ multiplex PCR, while TCRdb's copy carries only in-frame clones and drops some. This table has around 170,000 clones, around nine tenths appearing once. Specimen: peripheral blood, collected 28 days after the second AZD1222 dose. These receptors were obtained from an adult who received the AZD1222 COVID-19 vaccine.

The J gene is TRBJ2-7, the V gene TRBV9; unclear D gene. Between the trimmed V and J ends, which lost 4 bases and 5 bases, there was a span of 13 bases. The germline V gene encodes CDR1 SGDLS and CDR2 YYNGEE. CDR3 length equals 13 residues. The CDR3 DNA reads TGTGCCAGCAGCCCCTACGCTGTGGACGAGCAGTACTTC. This translates into CASSPYAVDEQYF. Variable domain in full (rest from reference TRBV9 and TRBJ2-7): DSGVTQTPKHLITATGQRVTLRCSPRSGDLSVYWYQQSLDQGLQFLIQYYNGEERAKGNILERFSAQQFPDLHSELNLSSLELGDSALYFCASSPYAVDEQYFGPGTRLTVT.

V and J are TRBV5-1 and TRBJ2-3; TRBD2 matches 12 bases. The junction had 5 bases not matched to a gene; V was cut back by 1 base and J by 2 bases. The CDR3 is 17 residues long. Germline V gene sequence: CDR1 SGHRS, CDR2 YFSETQ. The DNA of the CDR3 is TGCGCCAGCAGCTTGACTAGCGGGGGGAGGACCACAGATACGCAGTATTTT. Residues: CASSLTSGGRTTDTQYF.

This chain joins TRBV19 and TRBJ1-3, with TRBD1 matching over 10 bases. The V gene's germline CDR1 is LNHDA and CDR2 SQIVND (reference sequence). This CDR3 has 16 residues. The V segment lost 4 bases and the J segment 2 bases; nucleotides outside the gene matches: 5. The CDR3 DNA sequence: TGTGCCAGTAGTACCACCGGACAGGGGGCTGGAAACACCATATATTTT. This codes for CASSTTGQGAGNTIYF.

This clone has only one observation. This sequence joins TRBV19 and TRBJ2-3, with TRBD1 identical over 11 bases. Trimming at V came to 5 bases and at J to 3 bases, leaving 1 base not matched to a gene. From germline, CDR1 is LNHDA and CDR2 SQIVND (reference sequence). The CDR3 contains 14 residues. CDR3 DNA: TGTGCCAGTAGTGGGGACAGGGGGACAGATACGCAGTATTTT. Its translation is CASSGDRGTDTQYF.

V usage is TRBV5-6 and J usage is TRBJ2-7; 7 bases fit TRBD2. The CDR3 is 16 amino acids. Germline CDR1 reads SGHDT; CDR2 reads YYEEEE. With 3 bases clipped from V and 3 bases from J, the junction kept 12 bases outside the gene matches. The CDR3 sequence: CASSSLTESSGYEQYF. CDR3 sequence (DNA): TGTGCCAGCAGCTCACTTACCGAATCTAGCGGCTACGAGCAGTACTTC. Together with reference TRBV5-6 and TRBJ2-7, the CDR3 gives the full variable domain: DAGVTQSPTHLIKTRGQQVTLRCSPKSGHDTVSWYQQALGQGPQFIFQYYEEEERQRGNFPDRFSGHQFPNYSSELNVNALLLGDSALYLCASSSLTESSGYEQYFGPGTRLTVT.

The rearrangement joins TRBV30 to TRBJ1-4; D might be TRBD1 (6 bases). Trimming pared 4 bases from V and 4 bases from J, leaving 13 bases between. The CDR3 has 14 residues. Looked up from germline, CDR1 is GTSNPN and CDR2 is SVGIG (reference sequence). The CDR3 region is CAWKPGQINEKLFF. The CDR3, as DNA: TGTGCCTGGAAACCGGGACAAATTAATGAAAAACTGTTTTTT. Using reference TRBV30 and TRBJ1-4 for the parts outside the CDR3, the full variable domain is SQTIHQWPATLVQPVGSPLSLECTVEGTSNPNLYWYRQAAGRGLQLLFYSVGIGQISSEVPQNLSASRPQDRQFILSSKKLLLSDSGFYLCAWKPGQINEKLFFGSGTQLSVL.

This clone has a handful of counts. CDR3 in amino acids: CASSGEGTSGYNEQFF. CDR3 nucleotides: TGTGCCAGCAGCGGGGAAGGGACTAGCGGTTACAATGAGCAGTTCTTC. The chain employs TRBV9 and TRBJ2-1, with 11 positions matching TRBD2. CDR3 length: 16 amino acids. In germline, CDR1 is SGDLS, CDR2 YYNGEE. The V gene end was trimmed by 3 bases and the J gene end by 4 bases; junction bases not matched to a gene: 6.

The V call is TRBV29-1, the J call TRBJ2-3, with D perhaps matching TRBD2 (5 bases). V lost 4 bases, J lost 5 bases, and 13 bases lay in between. Germline CDR1 SQVTM, CDR2 ANQGSEA. The CDR3 covers 13 residues. In DNA, the CDR3 is TGCAGCGTTGCTGCGCGGGCAGGAGATACGCAGTATTTT. It translates to CSVAARAGDTQYF.

The chain combines TRBV11-3 with TRBJ2-7; TRBD1 might be the D (6 bases). Trimming shortened V by 6 bases and J by 4 bases, and 13 bases separated the two germline ends. The CDR3 extends over 13 amino acids. CDR1 is SGHNT, CDR2 YENEEA, per germline. The CDR3 region has the DNA TGTGCCAGCAGTTTTCTACAGGGTTACGAGCAGTACTTC. Translation gives CASSFLQGYEQYF.

The chain links TRBV19 to TRBJ1-6; D unclear. The germline V gene has CDR1 LNHDA and CDR2 SQIVND (reference sequence). The CDR3 extends over 13 amino acids. The ends were cut back, 7 bases at V and 10 bases at J, with 14 bases in the middle. The CDR3 DNA is TGTGCCAGTACACCCGGGATAAGCTCACCCCTCCACTTT. As protein: CASTPGISSPLHF.

The rearrangement uses TRBV6-2 or TRBV6-3 and TRBJ2-7, with D perhaps TRBD1 or TRBD2 (5 bases each). The CDR3 loop spans 16 amino acids. The V end lost 0 bases, the J end lost 7 bases, and 19 bases lay between the germline ends. CDR1 and CDR2 (germline): MNHEY, SVGEGT. This CDR3 is CASSYSRGSPVWEQYF. The DNA of the CDR3 is TGTGCCAGCAGTTACTCGAGGGGATCCCCCGTATGGGAGCAGTACTTC.

Comment on this clone: At the DNA level, this CDR3 is encoded by other sequences in the same sample as well. V gene TRBV9 combines with J gene TRBJ1-1; D may be TRBD1 (5 bases). The germline V gene has CDR1 SGDLS and CDR2 YYNGEE. Trimming took off 0 bases at V and 2 bases at J, with 11 bases between the two ends. CDR3 length: 15 amino acids. The DNA of the CDR3 is TGTGCCAGCAGCGTAGTAGGGGCCGGTAACACTGAAGCTTTCTTT. Amino acid sequence: CASSVVGAGNTEAFF.

The chain links TRBV10-3 to TRBJ2-3; D is perhaps TRBD2 (6 bases). CDR1 is ENHRY, CDR2 SYGVKD, per germline. Trimming removed 6 bases from V and 0 bases from J, with 13 bases in between. The CDR3 is 15 residues long. CDR3: CAIRGGEGSTDTQYF. CDR3 nucleotide sequence: TGTGCCATCAGGGGCGGGGAAGGTAGCACAGATACGCAGTATTTT.

This chain connects TRBV6-1 to TRBJ1-2; tentatively, D is TRBD1 (5 bases). Deletions cut 2 bases from V and 5 bases from J, with 9 bases between. Germline V lookup: CDR1 MNHNS, CDR2 SASEGT. This CDR3 has 13 residues. In nucleotides, the CDR3 is TGTGCCAGCAGTGAAAGAAGGGGATATGGCTACACCTTC. It specifies CASSERRGYGYTF.

The CDR3 sequence: CASSLSGNTEAFF. CDR3 sequence (DNA): TGTGCCAGCAGTTTATCGGGGAACACTGAAGCTTTCTTT. This chain joins TRBV28 and TRBJ1-1; D not certain. This CDR3 comprises 13 residues. Trimming took off 1 base at V and 1 base at J, with 4 bases between the two ends. Germline V CDR1 and CDR2: MDHEN, SYDVKM.

This clone was recorded at least ten times. The genes are TRBV6-5 and TRBJ1-3; D may be TRBD1 (5 bases). The germline CDR1 and CDR2 sequences are MNHEY and SVGAGI. V was cut by 8 bases and J by 1 base, with 12 bases left in between. The CDR3 spans 14 residues. The CDR3 DNA sequence: TGTGCCAGCCCCACAAGGGGTTCTGGAAACACCATATATTTT. This sequence encodes CASPTRGSGNTIYF.

The chain joins TRBV5-4 to TRBJ2-5; unclear D gene. CDR1 is SGHNT, CDR2 YYREEE, per germline (reference sequence). Trimming shortened V by 4 bases and J by 4 bases, and 14 bases separated the two germline ends. The CDR3 contains 14 residues. The CDR3 loop reads CASSAVSGGETQYF. DNA of the CDR3: TGTGCCAGCAGCGCCGTGAGTGGTGGAGAGACCCAGTACTTC.